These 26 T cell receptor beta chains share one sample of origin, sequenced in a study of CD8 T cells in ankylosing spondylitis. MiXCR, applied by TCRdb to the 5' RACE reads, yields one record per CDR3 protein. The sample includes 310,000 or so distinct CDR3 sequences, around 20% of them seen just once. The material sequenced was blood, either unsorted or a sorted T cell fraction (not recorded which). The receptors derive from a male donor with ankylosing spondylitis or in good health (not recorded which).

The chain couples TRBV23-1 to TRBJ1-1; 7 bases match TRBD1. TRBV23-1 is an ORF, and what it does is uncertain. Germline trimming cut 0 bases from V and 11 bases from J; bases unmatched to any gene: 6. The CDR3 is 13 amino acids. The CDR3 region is CASSQSKGARAFF. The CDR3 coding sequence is TGCGCCAGCAGTCAATCGAAGGGGGCACGGGCTTTCTTT.

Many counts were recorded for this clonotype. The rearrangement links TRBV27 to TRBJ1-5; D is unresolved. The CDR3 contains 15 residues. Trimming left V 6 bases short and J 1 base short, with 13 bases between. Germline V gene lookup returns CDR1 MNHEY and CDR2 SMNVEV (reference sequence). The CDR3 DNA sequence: TGTGCCAGCAGCCTTTTAGCCGGGAGCAATCAGCCCCAGCATTTT. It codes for CASSLLAGSNQPQHF.

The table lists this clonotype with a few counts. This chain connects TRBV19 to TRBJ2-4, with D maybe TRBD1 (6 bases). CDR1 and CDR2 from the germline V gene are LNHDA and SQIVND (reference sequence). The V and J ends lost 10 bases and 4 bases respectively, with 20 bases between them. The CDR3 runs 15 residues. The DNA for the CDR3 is TGTGCCACTGCAGGACAGCTCCACTCTAAAAACATTCAGTACTTC. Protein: CATAGQLHSKNIQYF.

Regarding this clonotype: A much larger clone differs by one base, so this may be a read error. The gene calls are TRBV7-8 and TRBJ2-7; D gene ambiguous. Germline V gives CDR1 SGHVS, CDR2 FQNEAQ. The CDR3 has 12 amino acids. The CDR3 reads CTSRGQTYEQYV. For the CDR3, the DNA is TGTACCAGCCGTGGGCAGACCTACGAGCAGTACGTC.

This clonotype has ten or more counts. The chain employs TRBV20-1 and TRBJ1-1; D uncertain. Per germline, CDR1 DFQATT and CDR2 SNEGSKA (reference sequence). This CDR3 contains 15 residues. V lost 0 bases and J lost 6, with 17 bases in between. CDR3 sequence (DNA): TGCAGTGCTAGAGATCGTCTTATCACTCGCCCTGAAGCTTTCTTT. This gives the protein CSARDRLITRPEAFF.

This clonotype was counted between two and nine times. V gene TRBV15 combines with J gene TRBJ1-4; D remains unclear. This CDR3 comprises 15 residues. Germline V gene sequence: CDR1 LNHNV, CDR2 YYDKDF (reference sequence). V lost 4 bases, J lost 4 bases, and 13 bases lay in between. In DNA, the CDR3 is TGTGCCACCAGCACACACAGAAGCCTTAATGAAAAACTGTTTTTT. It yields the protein CATSTHRSLNEKLFF.

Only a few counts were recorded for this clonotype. CDR3 sequence: CASSLRIGSDTGELFF. The CDR3 DNA sequence: TGTGCCAGCAGTTTAAGAATAGGGTCGGACACCGGGGAGCTGTTTTTT. The chain is built from TRBV12-3 or TRBV12-4 and TRBJ2-2; unclear D gene. This CDR3 contains 16 residues. V was shortened by 2 bases and J by 3 bases, with 13 bases between the two germline ends.

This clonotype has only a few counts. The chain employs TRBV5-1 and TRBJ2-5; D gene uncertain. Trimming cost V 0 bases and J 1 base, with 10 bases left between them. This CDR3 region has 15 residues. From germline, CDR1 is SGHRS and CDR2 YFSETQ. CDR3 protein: CASSLVPGIQETQYF. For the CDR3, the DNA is TGCGCCAGCAGCTTGGTCCCAGGTATCCAAGAGACCCAGTACTTC.

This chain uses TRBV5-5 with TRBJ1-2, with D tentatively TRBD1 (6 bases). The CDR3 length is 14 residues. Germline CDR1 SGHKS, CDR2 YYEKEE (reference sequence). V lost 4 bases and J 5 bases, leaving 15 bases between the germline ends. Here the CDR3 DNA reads TGTGCCAGCAGCCCCCGGACAGTGGAATATGGCTACACCTTC. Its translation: CASSPRTVEYGYTF.

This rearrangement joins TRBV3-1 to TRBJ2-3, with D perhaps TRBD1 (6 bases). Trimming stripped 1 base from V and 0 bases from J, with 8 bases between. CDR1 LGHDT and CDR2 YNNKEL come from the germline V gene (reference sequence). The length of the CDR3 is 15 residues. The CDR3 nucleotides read TGTGCCAGCAGCCAAGGGGACACCAGCACAGATACGCAGTATTTT. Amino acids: CASSQGDTSTDTQYF.

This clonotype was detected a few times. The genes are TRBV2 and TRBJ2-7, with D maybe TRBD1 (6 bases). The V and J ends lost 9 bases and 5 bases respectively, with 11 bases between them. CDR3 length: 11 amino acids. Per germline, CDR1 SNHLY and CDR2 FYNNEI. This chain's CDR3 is CASLYRDEQYV. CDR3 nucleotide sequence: TGTGCCAGTTTATACAGGGACGAGCAGTACGTC.

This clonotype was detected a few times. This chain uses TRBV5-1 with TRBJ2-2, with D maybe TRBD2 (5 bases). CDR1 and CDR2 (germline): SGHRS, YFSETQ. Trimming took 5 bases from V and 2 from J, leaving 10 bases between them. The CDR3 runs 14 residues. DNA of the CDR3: TGCGCCAGCAGTGATCGGGGAAACACCGGGGAGCTGTTTTTT. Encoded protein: CASSDRGNTGELFF.

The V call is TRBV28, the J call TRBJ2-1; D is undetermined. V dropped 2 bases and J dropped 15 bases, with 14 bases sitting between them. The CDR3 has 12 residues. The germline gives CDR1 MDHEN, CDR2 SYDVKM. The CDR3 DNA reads TGTGCCAGCAGTTTAGGAACACAATGGCCGTTCTTC. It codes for CASSLGTQWPFF.

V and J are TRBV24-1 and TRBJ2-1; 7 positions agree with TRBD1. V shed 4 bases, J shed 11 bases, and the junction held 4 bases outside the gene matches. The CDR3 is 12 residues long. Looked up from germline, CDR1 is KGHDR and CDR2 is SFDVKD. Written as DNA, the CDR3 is TGTGCCACCAGTGAGGACAGGAGCCAGCAGTTCTTC. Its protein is CATSEDRSQQFF.

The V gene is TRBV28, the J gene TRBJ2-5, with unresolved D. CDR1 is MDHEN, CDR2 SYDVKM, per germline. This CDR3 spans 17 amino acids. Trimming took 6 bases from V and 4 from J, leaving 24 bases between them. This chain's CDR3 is CASSPWTKAIHTETQYF. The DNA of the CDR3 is TGTGCCAGCAGCCCGTGGACGAAGGCAATCCACACAGAGACCCAGTACTTC. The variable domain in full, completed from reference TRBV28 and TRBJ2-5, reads DVKVTQSSRYLVKRTGEKVFLECVQDMDHENMFWYRQDPGLGLRLIYFSYDVKMKEKGDIPEGYSVSREKKERFSLILESASTNQTSMYLCASSPWTKAIHTETQYFGPGTRLLVL.

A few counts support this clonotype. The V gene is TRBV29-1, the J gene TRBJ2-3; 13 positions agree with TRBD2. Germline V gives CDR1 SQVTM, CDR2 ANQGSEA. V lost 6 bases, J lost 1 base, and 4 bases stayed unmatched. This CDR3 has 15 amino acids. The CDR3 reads CSVAGLAGGTDTQYF. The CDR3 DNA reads TGCAGCGTCGCCGGACTAGCGGGAGGCACAGATACGCAGTATTTT.

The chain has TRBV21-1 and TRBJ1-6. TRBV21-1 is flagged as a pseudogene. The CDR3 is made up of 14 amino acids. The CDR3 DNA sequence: TGTGCCAGCAGCACCAGAACCTATAATTCACCCCTCCACTTT. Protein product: CASSTRTYNSPLHF.

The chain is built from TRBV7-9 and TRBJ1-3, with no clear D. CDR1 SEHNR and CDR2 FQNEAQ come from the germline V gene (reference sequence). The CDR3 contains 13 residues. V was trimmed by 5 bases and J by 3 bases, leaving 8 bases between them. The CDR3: CASSPLSGNTIYF. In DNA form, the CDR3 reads TGTGCCAGCAGCCCCCTAAGTGGAAACACCATATATTTT.

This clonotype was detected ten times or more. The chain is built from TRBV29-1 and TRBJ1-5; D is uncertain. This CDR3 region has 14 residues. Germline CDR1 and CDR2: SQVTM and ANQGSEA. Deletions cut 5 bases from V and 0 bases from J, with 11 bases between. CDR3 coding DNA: TGCAGCGTTCTTACGGCGGATAGCAATCAGCCCCAGCATTTT. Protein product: CSVLTADSNQPQHF.

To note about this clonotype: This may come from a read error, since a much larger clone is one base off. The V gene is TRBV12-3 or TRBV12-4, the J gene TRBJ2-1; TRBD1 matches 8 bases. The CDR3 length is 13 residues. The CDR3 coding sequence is TGTGCCGGCAGGGGGACAGGTTACAATGAGCAGTTCTTC. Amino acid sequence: CAGRGTGYNEQFF.

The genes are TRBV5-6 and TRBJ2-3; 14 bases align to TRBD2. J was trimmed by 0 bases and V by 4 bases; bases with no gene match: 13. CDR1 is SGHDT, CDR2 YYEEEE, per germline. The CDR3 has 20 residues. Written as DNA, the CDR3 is TGTGCCAGCAGCCTAAGACTAGCGGGGGGGAGAAGACTTAGCACAGATACGCAGTATTTT. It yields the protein CASSLRLAGGRRLSTDTQYF.

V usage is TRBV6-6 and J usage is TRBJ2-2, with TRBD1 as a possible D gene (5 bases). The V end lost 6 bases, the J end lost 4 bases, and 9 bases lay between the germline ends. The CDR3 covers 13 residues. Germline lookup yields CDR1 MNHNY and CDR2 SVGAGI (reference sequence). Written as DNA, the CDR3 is TGTGCCAGCAGGGGGCGAGGCACCGGGGAGCTGTTTTTT. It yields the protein CASRGRGTGELFF.

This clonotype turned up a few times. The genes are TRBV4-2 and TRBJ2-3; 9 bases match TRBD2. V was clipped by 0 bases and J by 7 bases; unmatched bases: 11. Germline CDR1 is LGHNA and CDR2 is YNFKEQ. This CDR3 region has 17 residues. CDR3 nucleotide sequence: TGTGCCAGCAGCCAAGAAGGGCGGCTAGCGGGGCCCCATACGCAGTATTTT. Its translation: CASSQEGRLAGPHTQYF.

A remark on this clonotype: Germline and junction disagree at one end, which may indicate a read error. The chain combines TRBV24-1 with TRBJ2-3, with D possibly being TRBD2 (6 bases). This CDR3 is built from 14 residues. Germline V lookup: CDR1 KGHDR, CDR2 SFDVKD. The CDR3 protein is CATSDLGLTDAQYF. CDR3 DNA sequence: TGTGCCACCAGTGATTTGGGACTAACAGATGCGCAGTATTTT.

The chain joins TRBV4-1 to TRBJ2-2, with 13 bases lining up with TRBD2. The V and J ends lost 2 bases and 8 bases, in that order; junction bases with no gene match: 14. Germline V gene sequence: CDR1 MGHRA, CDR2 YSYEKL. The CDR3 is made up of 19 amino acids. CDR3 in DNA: TGCGCCAGCAGCCAATCGGACAGGCGACTAGCGGGGGGACCTGGGGAGCTGTTTTTT. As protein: CASSQSDRRLAGGPGELFF.

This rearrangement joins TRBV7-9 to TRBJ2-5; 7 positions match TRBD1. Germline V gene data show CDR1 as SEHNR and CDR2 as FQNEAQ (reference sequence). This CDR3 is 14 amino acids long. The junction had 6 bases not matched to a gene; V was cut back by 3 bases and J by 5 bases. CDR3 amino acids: CASSLPGGLETQYF. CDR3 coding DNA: TGTGCCAGCAGCTTGCCAGGGGGATTGGAGACCCAGTACTTC.